This record covers a single TCR beta chain. The data are from a study of regulatory T cells in long-lasting Graves disease. Stated time point: newly diagnosed GD, antithyroid drugs for less than 3 months. TCR sequences were obtained from RNA taken from PBMCs. Library construction for TCR beta used iRepertoire HTBI primers and Arm-PCR of CDR3 regions. TCRdb passed the multiplex PCR reads through MiXCR, listing each CDR3 protein once. The repertoire holds about 560,000 distinct CDR3 sequences, approximately 16% seen once, with 12% in the top ten. Separately, the same data were catalogued under a study of T cells in Graves' hyperthyroidism and ophthalmopathy. That paper states: Blood also held most thyroid clonotypes expanded beyond 0.001.

The sequences come from peripheral blood mononuclear cells (PBMCs), collected at new diagnosis, from a patient treated with antithyroid drugs. The TCR sequence derives from a man between 18 and 29 years old with Graves disease.

CDR3 DNA sequence: TGCAGTGCTAGATTGGGGGGTCGTGTGGAGACTGAAGCTTTCTTT. Amino acids: CSARLGGRVETEAFF. V gene TRBV20-1 combines with J gene TRBJ1-1; tentatively, D is TRBD1 (5 bases). Between the trimmed V and J ends, which lost 2 bases and 5 bases, there was a span of 18 bases. The germline V gene has CDR1 DFQATT and CDR2 SNEGSKA (reference sequence). This CDR3 comprises 15 residues.